A single sample is the source of the 16 T cell receptor beta chains below, sequenced in a study of T-cell reconstitution after alpha-beta-depleted transplantation in children. Unique molecular identifiers were used in preparing the TCRbeta library. TCRdb re-called the PCR reads through MiXCR, storing one row per CDR3 protein. The table shows about 980,000 distinct CDR3 sequences, with about 26% occurring only once. The sequenced sample was PBMCs, mostly from graft donor cells, obtained 360 days after TCRalphabeta/CD19-depleted stem cell transplant. Receptor source: a boy younger than two who had a stem cell transplant for SCID, so the T cells may come from the graft donor.

V and J are TRBV28 and TRBJ2-7, with unresolved D. Germline CDR1 and CDR2: MDHEN and SYDVKM. V was trimmed by 6 bases and J by 3 bases, leaving 18 bases between them. The length of the CDR3 is 15 residues. CDR3 region: CASSRRGPQYYEQYF. The CDR3 coding sequence is TGTGCCAGCAGCCGACGTGGGCCGCAATACTACGAGCAGTACTTC. Together with reference TRBV28 and TRBJ2-7, the CDR3 gives the full variable domain: DVKVTQSSRYLVKRTGEKVFLECVQDMDHENMFWYRQDPGLGLRLIYFSYDVKMKEKGDIPEGYSVSREKKERFSLILESASTNQTSMYLCASSRRGPQYYEQYFGPGTRLTVT.

The chain has TRBV11-2 and TRBJ2-1, with 7 nucleotides matching TRBD2. V was clipped by 0 bases and J by 5 bases; unmatched bases: 10. Germline V lookup: CDR1 SGHAT, CDR2 FQNNGV. There are 17 residues in the CDR3. The CDR3 loop is CASSLDIRRGSNNEQFF. Written as DNA, the CDR3 is TGTGCCAGCAGCTTAGATATAAGGCGGGGGAGCAACAATGAGCAGTTCTTC.

The chain couples TRBV20-1 to TRBJ2-3; 13 bases are shared with TRBD2. Germline loops: CDR1 DFQATT, CDR2 SNEGSKA (reference sequence). The CDR3 runs 14 residues. Trimming took 2 bases from V and 14 from J; bases not matched to a gene: 10. DNA for the CDR3: TGCAGTGCTAGATCAGGACTAGCGGGGGATGGGCGGTATTTT. Its translation is CSARSGLAGDGRYF.

In this sample, this clonotype turned up a few times. The V gene is TRBV13, the J gene TRBJ2-1; 10 nucleotides align to TRBD1. The CDR3 is 17 residues long. CDR1 PRHDT and CDR2 FYEKMQ come from the germline V gene (reference sequence). Losses at the gene ends were 3 bases for V and 6 bases for J; bases not matched to a gene: 11. CDR3 in DNA: TGTGCCAGCAGCTTCACCCGACCGGGACAGGGGTCCAATGAGCAGTTCTTC. This translates into CASSFTRPGQGSNEQFF.

The chain recombines TRBV27 with TRBJ2-7, with TRBD1 matching 10 bases. The V gene end was trimmed by 4 bases and the J gene end by 4 bases; junction bases not matched to a gene: 7. Germline V gene data show CDR1 as MNHEY and CDR2 as SMNVEV (reference sequence). This CDR3 region has 15 residues. CDR3 bases: TGTGCCAGCAGTTCCAGGGGACAGGGGACGTACGAGCAGTACTTC. Its translation: CASSSRGQGTYEQYF.

This clonotype appeared once. The chain combines TRBV12-3 or TRBV12-4 with TRBJ2-7, with D possibly TRBD1 on 6 matching bases. CDR3 length: 15 residues. V gave up 6 bases and J gave up 3 bases, with 18 bases separating them. The CDR3 DNA reads as TGTGCCAGCAGCAATCGACAAGGGGGTGACTACGAGCAGTACTTC. Translated, it gives CASSNRQGGDYEQYF.

The rearrangement links TRBV29-1 to TRBJ2-5; D assignment may be TRBD1 or TRBD2 (5 bases each). Germline V gives CDR1 SQVTM, CDR2 ANQGSEA. V was clipped by 4 bases and J by 0 bases, with 18 bases between them. This CDR3 region has 16 residues. CDR3 in amino acids: CSVVGSWGMYQETQYF. DNA of the CDR3: TGCAGCGTTGTGGGATCGTGGGGGATGTACCAAGAGACCCAGTACTTC. Drawing the rest from reference TRBV29-1 and TRBJ2-5, the complete variable domain is SAVISQKPSRDICQRGTSLTIQCQVDSQVTMMFWYRQQPGQSLTLIATANQGSEATYESGFVIDKFPISRPNLTFSTLTVSNMSPEDSSIYLCSVVGSWGMYQETQYFGPGTRLLVL.

V gene TRBV24-1 combines with J gene TRBJ2-2; maybe TRBD2 (5 bases). Germline assignment: CDR1 KGHDR and CDR2 SFDVKD. The germline V and J ends were trimmed by 9 bases and 1 base, with 11 bases remaining between them. The CDR3 has 14 residues. The CDR3 DNA reads TGTGCCACCGGAGGAGCAGGGAACACCGGGGAGCTGTTTTTT. Translation: CATGGAGNTGELFF.

CDR3 residues: CASSPRGAGLSWEQYF. The DNA of the CDR3 is TGTGCCAGCAGTCCGCGAGGAGCGGGGCTTTCTTGGGAGCAGTACTTC. V is TRBV27 and J is TRBJ2-7, with 7 bases identical to TRBD2. Unmatched junction bases numbered 17, after V lost 5 bases and J lost 7 bases. The CDR3 length is 16 residues. Germline-derived CDR1 and CDR2 are MNHEY and SMNVEV (reference sequence).

This clonotype has just a few counts. This chain links TRBV12-3 or TRBV12-4 with TRBJ2-1; 9 bases map to TRBD2. After removal of 3 bases from V and 0 bases from J, the junction contained 9 bases not matched to a gene. The CDR3 contains 18 residues. For the CDR3, the DNA is TGTGCCAGCAGTTTGGGCGGGGGGGCCTTGAGCTCCTACAATGAGCAGTTCTTC. Translating it yields CASSLGGGALSSYNEQFF.

V is TRBV6-5 and J is TRBJ2-7; possible D gene TRBD1, 5 bases. From germline, CDR1 is MNHEY and CDR2 SVGAGI. With 1 base removed from V and 0 bases from J, the gap between germline ends came to 10 bases. The CDR3 extends over 15 amino acids. As DNA, the CDR3 is TGTGCCAGCAGTTACTTAGGGGCCGGCTCCTACGAGCAGTACTTC. This gives the protein CASSYLGAGSYEQYF.

The V gene is TRBV15, the J gene TRBJ2-3; no definite D call. Looked up from germline, CDR1 is LNHNV and CDR2 is YYDKDF (reference sequence). The V end lost 0 bases, the J end lost 2 bases, and 3 bases lay between the germline ends. The CDR3 extends over 13 amino acids. The CDR3 protein is CATSRDNTDTQYF. DNA for the CDR3: TGTGCCACCAGCAGAGATAACACAGATACGCAGTATTTT. The full variable domain, completed using reference TRBV15 and TRBJ2-3, is DAMVIQNPRYQVTQFGKPVTLSCSQTLNHNVMYWYQQKSSQAPKLLFHYYDKDFNNEADTPDNFQSRRPNTSFCFLDIRSPGLGDTAMYLCATSRDNTDTQYFGPGTRLTVL.

V usage is TRBV20-1 and J usage is TRBJ2-1, with 13 bases fitting TRBD2. This CDR3 spans 14 amino acids. V lost 6 bases, J lost 8 bases, and 7 bases stayed unmatched. Germline V gene sequence: CDR1 DFQATT, CDR2 SNEGSKA (reference sequence). CDR3 nucleotides: TGCAGTGCGCTGACTAGCGGGGGGATTTATGAGCAGTTCTTC. This codes for CSALTSGGIYEQFF.

The chain recombines TRBV12-3 or TRBV12-4 with TRBJ2-5; no firm D call. V dropped 1 base and J dropped 1 base, with 10 bases sitting between them. The length of the CDR3 is 15 residues. Written as DNA, the CDR3 is TGTGCCAGCAGTTTAGGACGACGGTTCCAAGAGACCCAGTACTTC. It codes for CASSLGRRFQETQYF.

V is TRBV20-1 and J is TRBJ2-1, with D possibly TRBD1 on 7 matching bases. Germline CDR1 DFQATT, CDR2 SNEGSKA (reference sequence). This CDR3 region has 14 residues. Trimming took off 5 bases at V and 8 bases at J, with 19 bases between the two ends. The CDR3 coding sequence is TGCAGTGCTGGAAGACTAGGGGGCTTGGATGAGCAGTTCTTC. Amino acids: CSAGRLGGLDEQFF.

This clonotype has only a few counts. The rearrangement links TRBV5-1 to TRBJ2-7, with 8 positions matching TRBD1. CDR1 SGHRS and CDR2 YFSETQ come from the germline V gene. This CDR3 is 15 amino acids long. J gave up 6 bases and V 3 bases, and 11 bases lay outside the gene matches. The CDR3, as DNA: TGCGCCAGCAGCTGGGACAGGATTCCAAGTAGCGAGCAGTACTTC. Protein product: CASSWDRIPSSEQYF.